What follows are 25 T cell receptor beta chains derived from one specimen sequenced in a study of blood T cells in healthy people across ages. Next came a second PCR, run for about 6 to 12 cycles, which used a sample-barcoded 5' primer along with a J-beta primer mix. TCRdb called the 5' RACE reads again in MiXCR, with one record for every CDR3 protein. In the table there are 710,000 or so distinct CDR3 sequences, about a fifth of which are singletons. Sequencing was done on a sample of blood. The source of these receptors is a man in his 70s in good health.

CDR3 in amino acids: CATSDATRGFDEQYF. The CDR3 DNA is TGTGCCACCAGTGACGCTACCAGGGGATTCGACGAGCAGTACTTC. V usage is TRBV24-1 and J usage is TRBJ2-7; a weak D match, TRBD1 (6 bases). The length of the CDR3 is 15 residues. CDR1 KGHDR and CDR2 SFDVKD come from the germline V gene. V was shortened by 4 bases and J by 5 bases, with 17 bases between the two germline ends.

To note about this clonotype: The junction departs from germline at one end; a sequencing error may be responsible. The chain couples TRBV19 to TRBJ2-3; TRBD2 matches at 8 bases. CDR1 and CDR2 (germline): LNHDA, SQIVND (reference sequence). The CDR3 length is 15 residues. The CDR3 loop is CAGSRSSGYTDTQYF. CDR3 nucleotides: TGTGCCGGTAGTAGGTCTAGCGGGTACACAGATACGCAGTATTTT.

This chain joins TRBV5-1 and TRBJ1-1; D might be TRBD1 (5 bases). CDR1 is SGHRS and CDR2 is YFSETQ in the germline V gene. The length of the CDR3 is 13 residues. V was cut by 6 bases and J by 4 bases, with 13 bases left in between. CDR3 sequence: CASTMIGGTEAFF. The CDR3, as DNA: TGCGCCAGCACCATGATTGGGGGCACTGAAGCTTTCTTT. Supplemented by reference TRBV5-1 and TRBJ1-1, the full variable domain reads KAGVTQTPRYLIKTRGQQVTLSCSPISGHRSVSWYQQTPGQGLQFLFEYFSETQRNKGNFPGRFSGRQFSNSRSEMNVSTLELGDSALYLCASTMIGGTEAFFGQGTRLTVV.

As to this clonotype: Germline is not matched at one junction end, which may reflect a read error. The gene calls are TRBV10-2 and TRBJ2-1; 7 nucleotides line up with TRBD2. TRBJ2-7 matches the DNA end more closely, so the J call is doubtful. The CDR3 length is 13 residues. Germline V gives CDR1 WSHSY, CDR2 SAAADI. CDR3 loop: CVSSERGLYEQYF. The CDR3 nucleotides read TGCGTCAGCAGTGAGCGGGGTTTATACGAGCAGTACTTC.

DNA for the CDR3: TGTGCCAGCAGCCCCTTCCCTCAAGCGGGAGGTGCCGAGACCCAGTACTTC. Its translation: CASSPFPQAGGAETQYF. The chain combines TRBV12-3 or TRBV12-4 with TRBJ2-5, with 9 positions matching TRBD2. J was trimmed by 5 bases and V by 6 bases; bases with no gene match: 16. This CDR3 comprises 17 residues.

The chain has TRBV7-2 and TRBJ2-7, with 8 bases aligning to TRBD2. Germline V gene sequence: CDR1 SGHTA, CDR2 FQGNSA. The V segment lost 5 bases and the J segment 0 bases; nucleotides outside the gene matches: 3. The CDR3 covers 14 residues. CDR3 nucleotide sequence: TGTGCCAGCAGCAAGCGGGGGAGCTCCTACGAGCAGTACTTC. Translation gives CASSKRGSSYEQYF.

CDR3 loop: CASSYSDTEAFF. CDR3 coding DNA: TGTGCCAGCAGTTACTCCGACACTGAAGCTTTCTTT. The V and J genes are TRBV6-6 and TRBJ1-1; D not certain. The CDR3 is made up of 12 amino acids. Trimming stripped 0 bases from V and 3 bases from J, with 2 bases between. The germline CDR1 and CDR2 sequences are MNHNY and SVGAGI (reference sequence).

The rearrangement joins TRBV27 to TRBJ1-4, with D perhaps TRBD1 (5 bases). Germline CDR1 reads MNHEY; CDR2 reads SMNVEV (reference sequence). This CDR3 is built from 14 residues. Trimming shortened V by 7 bases and J by 7 bases, and 16 bases separated the two germline ends. This CDR3 reads CASTKSGKGEKLFF. CDR3 coding DNA: TGTGCCAGCACTAAATCAGGGAAGGGTGAAAAACTGTTTTTT.

The V and J genes are TRBV6-4 and TRBJ2-3; D not certain. Looked up from germline, CDR1 is MRHNA and CDR2 is SNTAGT. Deletions cut 2 bases from V and 3 bases from J, with 9 bases between. The CDR3 runs to 14 residues. The chain's CDR3 is CASSDTSATDTQYF. The DNA of the CDR3 is TGTGCCAGCAGTGACACAAGCGCTACAGATACGCAGTATTTT.

The sample holds many counts of this clonotype. The chain is built from TRBV5-1 and TRBJ1-3; no reliable D call. Germline values: CDR1 SGHRS, CDR2 YFSETQ. This CDR3 is built from 15 residues. Deletions cut 0 bases from V and 0 bases from J, with 7 bases between. Written as DNA, the CDR3 is TGCGCCAGCAGCTTGGACAGCTTCTCTGGAAACACCATATATTTT. Residues: CASSLDSFSGNTIYF. Drawing the rest from reference TRBV5-1 and TRBJ1-3, the complete variable domain is KAGVTQTPRYLIKTRGQQVTLSCSPISGHRSVSWYQQTPGQGLQFLFEYFSETQRNKGNFPGRFSGRQFSNSRSEMNVSTLELGDSALYLCASSLDSFSGNTIYFGEGSWLTVV.

The genes are TRBV7-2 and TRBJ2-7; 7 nucleotides match TRBD1. The J segment lost 3 bases and the V segment lost 5 bases, leaving 4 bases of the junction unmatched. Germline CDR1 and CDR2: SGHTA and FQGNSA. The CDR3 loop spans 13 amino acids. This CDR3 reads CASSKDRDYEQYV. The CDR3 DNA reads as TGTGCCAGCAGCAAAGACAGGGACTACGAGCAGTACGTC.

This clonotype has a handful of counts. The chain carries TRBV5-1 and TRBJ2-2; D might be TRBD1 (5 bases). This CDR3 comprises 14 residues. CDR1 SGHRS and CDR2 YFSETQ come from the germline V gene. V lost 4 bases and J lost 0, with 7 bases in between. The CDR3 DNA follows: TGCGCCAGCAGCCCACAGGCGAACACCGGGGAGCTGTTTTTT. Translated: CASSPQANTGELFF.

This clonotype was picked up one time. The chain couples TRBV5-1 to TRBJ2-1, with 7 bases aligning to TRBD2. The V gene end was trimmed by 5 bases and the J gene end by 5 bases; junction bases not matched to a gene: 10. This CDR3 has 15 amino acids. Germline V CDR1 and CDR2: SGHRS, YFSETQ. In DNA, the CDR3 is TGCGCCAGCAGGTCCATTCCCGGGGGGAACAATGAGCAGTTCTTC. Protein sequence: CASRSIPGGNNEQFF.

This rearrangement joins TRBV12-3 or TRBV12-4 to TRBJ1-2; 7 positions agree with TRBD1. The CDR3 length is 16 residues. J gave up 7 bases and V 10 bases, and 21 bases lay outside the gene matches. CDR3 residues: CAILGGDGQPVGGYTF. The CDR3 DNA sequence: TGTGCCATCTTAGGGGGCGACGGACAGCCCGTTGGTGGCTACACCTTC.

The rearrangement joins TRBV7-8 to TRBJ1-1, with D uncertain. The CDR3 contains 11 residues. V lost 4 bases and J 6 bases, leaving 6 bases between the germline ends. CDR1 SGHVS and CDR2 FQNEAQ come from the germline V gene. The CDR3 sequence: CASSYSAEAFF. The CDR3 region has the DNA TGTGCCAGCAGCTATAGCGCTGAAGCTTTCTTT.

The J gene is TRBJ1-1, the V gene TRBV3-1; 7 bases line up with TRBD1. The trim removed 4 bases at V and 11 bases at J, leaving 7 bases unmatched. Germline V CDR1 and CDR2: LGHDT, YNNKEL (reference sequence). The CDR3 runs 12 residues. The CDR3 reads CASSLRQGGAFF. In DNA, the CDR3 is TGTGCCAGCAGCCTACGACAGGGCGGGGCTTTCTTT.

This clonotype was seen a few times. The chain is built from TRBV19 and TRBJ2-3, with TRBD2 as a possible D gene (6 bases). Per the germline V gene, CDR1 is LNHDA and CDR2 is SQIVND (reference sequence). This CDR3 is 16 amino acids long. Between the trimmed V and J ends, which lost 3 bases and 0 bases, there was a span of 13 bases. The CDR3 coding sequence is TGTGCCAGTAGTATCCCCGGCGGGACTAGCACAGATACGCAGTATTTT. Its translation is CASSIPGGTSTDTQYF. The full variable domain, rest sourced from reference TRBV19 and TRBJ2-3, is DGGITQSPKYLFRKEGQNVTLSCEQNLNHDAMYWYRQDPGQGLRLIYYSQIVNDFQKGDIAEGYSVSREKKESFPLTVTSAQKNPTAFYLCASSIPGGTSTDTQYFGPGTRLTVL.

This clonotype showed up just a few times. The rearrangement links TRBV12-3 or TRBV12-4 to TRBJ2-5; perhaps TRBD2 as D (6 bases). The J call is uncertain, as TRBJ2-7 better fits the DNA end. The CDR3 totals 17 residues. This CDR3 is CASSLGLVAESSYEQYV. The DNA for the CDR3 is TGTGCCAGCAGTTTAGGGCTTGTAGCGGAAAGCTCCTACGAGCAGTACGTC.

This clonotype was seen a few times. The chain couples TRBV20-1 to TRBJ2-5, with D perhaps being TRBD1 or TRBD2 (5 bases each). The tail of the sequence fits TRBJ2-7 better, so the J call may be wrong. The germline CDR1 and CDR2 sequences are DFQATT and SNEGSKA (reference sequence). CDR3 length: 12 residues. The CDR3 coding sequence is TGCAGTGCAGGGACCGAATCCTACGAGCAGTACTTC. This sequence encodes CSAGTESYEQYF.

The genes are TRBV6-1 and TRBJ2-7; D gene unclear. The CDR3 is 14 residues long. Trimming removed 2 bases from V and 2 bases from J, with 10 bases in between. Germline V CDR1 and CDR2: MNHNS, SASEGT. CDR3 amino acids: CASSERRRAYEQYF. For the CDR3, the DNA is TGTGCCAGCAGTGAAAGGCGGCGTGCCTACGAGCAGTACTTC.

This clonotype was picked up a small number of times. This chain uses TRBV7-2 with TRBJ2-1, with TRBD2 matching over 10 bases. Germline CDR1 reads SGHTA; CDR2 reads FQGNSA. Trimming at V came to 3 bases and at J to 7 bases, leaving 9 bases not matched to a gene. The CDR3 length is 16 residues. The CDR3 sequence: CASSLVAASGSNEQFF. CDR3 bases: TGTGCCAGCAGCTTGGTTGCGGCTAGCGGGAGTAATGAGCAGTTCTTC.

This clonotype has only one observation. The gene calls are TRBV4-1 and TRBJ1-3; possible D gene TRBD1, 6 bases. V was cut by 0 bases and J by 0 bases, with 12 bases left in between. From germline, CDR1 is MGHRA and CDR2 YSYEKL. The CDR3 runs to 17 residues. This CDR3 reads CASSQEGQPYSGNTIYF. Written as DNA, the CDR3 is TGCGCCAGCAGCCAAGAAGGACAGCCTTACTCTGGAAACACCATATATTTT.

The V gene is TRBV7-9, the J gene TRBJ1-2; D gene unclear. CDR3 length: 14 residues. From germline, CDR1 is SEHNR and CDR2 FQNEAQ (reference sequence). V lost 5 bases and J 0 bases, leaving 10 bases between the germline ends. CDR3 DNA sequence: TGTGCCAGCAGCGCCACTGAGGCTAACTATGGCTACACCTTC. It encodes CASSATEANYGYTF.

This clonotype occurred many times. The chain carries TRBV29-1 and TRBJ2-7; D unresolved. V lost 1 base and J lost 3, with 4 bases in between. CDR3 length: 11 amino acids. Germline V lookup: CDR1 SQVTM, CDR2 ANQGSEA. CDR3: CSVEGNYEQYF. The CDR3 DNA is TGCAGCGTTGAAGGAAACTACGAGCAGTACTTC.

This clonotype was detected only a few times. The chain uses TRBV28 and TRBJ2-1; tentatively, D is TRBD1 (6 bases). The ends were cut back, 6 bases at V and 11 bases at J, with 14 bases in the middle. The CDR3 loop spans 12 amino acids. Looked up from germline, CDR1 is MDHEN and CDR2 is SYDVKM. CDR3 protein: CASSSRGPQQFF. DNA of the CDR3: TGTGCCAGCAGCTCCAGGGGACCACAGCAGTTCTTC.